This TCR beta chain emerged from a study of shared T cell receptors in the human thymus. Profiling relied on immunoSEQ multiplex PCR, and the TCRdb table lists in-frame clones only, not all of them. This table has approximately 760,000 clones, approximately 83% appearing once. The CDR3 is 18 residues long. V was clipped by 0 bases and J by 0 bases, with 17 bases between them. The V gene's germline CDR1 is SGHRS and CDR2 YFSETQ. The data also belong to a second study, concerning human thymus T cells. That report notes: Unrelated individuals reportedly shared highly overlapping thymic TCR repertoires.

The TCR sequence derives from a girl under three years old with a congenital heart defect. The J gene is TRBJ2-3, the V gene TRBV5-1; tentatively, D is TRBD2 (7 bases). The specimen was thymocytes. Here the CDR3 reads CASSLAWGGYSSTDTQYF. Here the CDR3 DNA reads TGCGCCAGCAGCTTGGCCTGGGGGGGCTATTCTAGCACAGATACGCAGTATTTT.